This T cell receptor beta chain was profiled in a study of blood T cells in healthy people across ages. The CDR3 totals 13 residues. The germline V and J ends were trimmed by 6 bases and 2 bases, with 11 bases remaining between them. Points from the study as a whole: Older individuals had lower TCR beta diversity per million T cells (the decline was roughly linear). Any changes in expanded clonotypes were possibly confounded, as donor CMV status remained unknown.

Together with a sample-barcoded 5' primer, a J-beta primer mix was included in a second PCR lasting about 7 to 11 cycles. MiXCR was run by TCRdb on the 5' RACE reads, yielding one entry per CDR3 protein. The sample has roughly 410,000 distinct CDR3 sequences; about 52% are singletons. Caucasian, healthy and from Russia, the donors were aged between 6 and 90. Investigators took 8.5 to 10 milliliters of peripheral blood from every donor. This clonotype was detected only a few times. Its specificity is unknown. The chain couples TRBV12-3 or TRBV12-4 to TRBJ2-7; D not certain. Sample: blood. The receptor was derived from a man aged 55 to 70 in good health. CDR3 region: CASSHPPPYEQYF. The CDR3 DNA reads as TGTGCCAGCAGCCACCCACCCCCCTACGAGCAGTACTTC.